The clone carrying this T cell receptor (beta chain) was recorded at least ten times. As yet, its antigen is unknown. Newly diagnosed hyperthyroidism patients aged 18 to 65 years had disease lasting under 2 months. In germline, CDR1 is SGHTA, CDR2 FQGNSA. The CDR3 is 14 residues long. The V and J ends lost 5 bases and 4 bases, in that order; junction bases with no gene match: 6. The source of the sample is a study of T cells in Graves' hyperthyroidism and ophthalmopathy. Study-wide results and caveats: Among thyroid clonotypes expanded above 0.001, most also appeared in blood.

RNA transcripts were the template for amplifying TCR beta CDR3 regions. HTBI primers were the set used in a first-round RT-PCR of the TCR CDR3. One entry per CDR3 protein, called by TCRdb with MiXCR from the multiplex PCR reads. Seen here are approximately 740,000 distinct CDR3 sequences, around 15% observed once, and the top ten hold approximately 10%. The genes are TRBV7-2 and TRBJ2-7, with 9 bases lining up with TRBD2. This receptor was obtained from a woman aged 18-29 years with Graves' hyperthyroidism. The sequenced sample consisted of blood. Written as DNA, the CDR3 is TGTGCCAGCAGCGCGGGGGGGGGTCATTACGAGCAGTACTTC. Translation gives CASSAGGGHYEQYF. The complete variable domain, with remaining parts taken from reference TRBV7-2 and TRBJ2-7, reads GAGVSQSPSNKVTEKGKDVELRCDPISGHTALYWYRQSLGQGLEFLIYFQGNSAPDKSGLPSDRFSAERTGGSVSTLTIQRTQQEDSAVYLCASSAGGGHYEQYFGPGTRLTVT.